This is a list of T cell receptor beta chains from one sample in a study of T-cell reconstitution after alpha-beta-depleted transplantation in children. One entry per CDR3 protein results from TCRdb running MiXCR on the PCR reads. The table has some 310,000 distinct CDR3 sequences, roughly 25% seen once; the top ten hold 10% to 11%. Sequencing was performed on PBMCs, mostly from graft donor cells, taken 180 days after TCRalphabeta/CD19-depleted stem cell transplant. These receptors were taken from a male patient between 5 and 17 years old who had a stem cell transplant for acute lymphoblastic leukemia, so the T cells may come from the graft donor. The CDR3 runs from the conserved cysteine through the conserved F or W. Each record gives: D gene, V gene, CDR3 length, clone size, J gene, CDR3 DNA, CDR3 protein. A D gene is named only where the DNA matches it firmly. A clone size is listed for some rows: how often the clone was seen (once, few, many), or a class if it is expanded.

D: NA
V: TRBV24-1
length: 14
size: NA
J: TRBJ2-3
DNA: TGTGCCACCAGTGATACCCGAGAGGCAGATACGCAGTATTTT
CDR3: CATSDTREADTQYF

D: TRBD2
V: TRBV4-1
length: 15
size: few
J: TRBJ2-7
DNA: TGCGCCAGCAGCTCCCTACTAGCGTGGGAGAACGAGCAGTACTTC
CDR3: CASSSLLAWENEQYF

D: NA
V: TRBV2
length: 11
size: few
J: TRBJ2-1
DNA: TGTGCCAGCAGGACAGCTCATTGGCAGTTCTTC
CDR3: CASRTAHWQFF

D: TRBD1
V: TRBV4-2
length: 15
size: NA
J: TRBJ1-1
DNA: TGTGCCAGCAGCCGCCAGACAGGGGTGAACACTGAAGCTTTCTTT
CDR3: CASSRQTGVNTEAFF

D: TRBD1
V: TRBV5-1
length: 15
size: many
J: TRBJ1-1
DNA: TGCGCCAGCAGCTCTTCCGGGACAGCGAACACTGAAGCTTTCTTT
CDR3: CASSSSGTANTEAFF

D: NA
V: TRBV12-3/TRBV12-4
length: 15
size: few
J: TRBJ1-2
DNA: TGTGCCAGCAGCTTAAGGGAACGTCCTGAGTATGGCTACACCTTC
CDR3: CASSLRERPEYGYTF

D: NA
V: TRBV4-1
length: 15
size: NA
J: TRBJ2-4
DNA: TGCGCCAGCAGCGGTTTCCCGCTAGCCAAAAACATTCAGTACTTC
CDR3: CASSGFPLAKNIQYF

D: NA
V: TRBV18
length: 15
size: NA
J: TRBJ1-2
DNA: TGTGCCAGCTCACCTTCGTCGGGCGGGTACTATGGCTACACCTTC
CDR3: CASSPSSGGYYGYTF

D: NA
V: TRBV29-1
length: 13
size: few
J: TRBJ2-1
DNA: TGCAGCGTTGCTAGGGGGACCGGCAATGAGCAGTTCTTC
CDR3: CSVARGTGNEQFF

D: NA
V: TRBV4-2
length: 14
size: NA
J: TRBJ2-5
DNA: TGTGCCAGCAGCCAAGATTCGGAGGGGGAGACCCAGTACTTC
CDR3: CASSQDSEGETQYF

D: NA
V: TRBV5-1
length: 15
size: NA
J: TRBJ2-5
DNA: TGCGCCAGCAGCCCGCCCCCTCGGGCAGGGGAGACCCAGTACTTC
CDR3: CASSPPPRAGETQYF

D: NA
V: TRBV5-1
length: 16
size: NA
J: TRBJ2-7
DNA: TGCGCCAGCAGCTTGGCGGGTCTTGGGCGGGGCTACGAGCAGTACTTC
CDR3: CASSLAGLGRGYEQYF

D: NA
V: TRBV5-1
length: 14
size: NA
J: TRBJ2-7
DNA: TGCGCCAGCAGCTTGCGCGGGGAAGGGTACGAGCAGTACTTC
CDR3: CASSLRGEGYEQYF

D: NA
V: TRBV27
length: 12
size: NA
J: TRBJ2-5
DNA: TGTGCCAGCAGGCGGGGTCAAGAGACCCAGTACTTC
CDR3: CASRRGQETQYF

D: TRBD1
V: TRBV10-2
length: 13
size: NA
J: TRBJ2-7
DNA: TGCGCCAGCAGGCCGGGACAGGGGGCACAGCAGTACTTC
CDR3: CASRPGQGAQQYF

D: NA
V: TRBV7-2
length: 13
size: many
J: TRBJ2-3
DNA: TGTGCCAGCAGCTTAGTAGGCACAGATACGCAGTATTTT
CDR3: CASSLVGTDTQYF

D: NA
V: TRBV10-2
length: 15
size: NA
J: TRBJ2-7
DNA: TGCGCCAGCAGTGAGGGAGGGGGTTCAACTTACGAGCAGTACTTC
CDR3: CASSEGGGSTYEQYF

D: NA
V: TRBV7-9
length: 14
size: few
J: TRBJ2-5
DNA: TGTGCCAGCAGCTTCGGACTTCCCCAAGAGACCCAGTACTTC
CDR3: CASSFGLPQETQYF

D: NA
V: TRBV5-1
length: 13
size: few
J: TRBJ2-7
DNA: TGCGCCAGCAGTGGGCTCGCGAGGCACGAGCAGTACTTC
CDR3: CASSGLARHEQYF

D: TRBD2
V: TRBV3-1
length: 17
size: NA
J: TRBJ2-3
DNA: TGTGCCAGCAGCCAAGATATCCGGACTAGCGCCACAGATACGCAGTATTTT
CDR3: CASSQDIRTSATDTQYF

D: NA
V: TRBV27
length: 15
size: NA
J: TRBJ2-1
DNA: TGTGCCAGCAGGACTTGGACGGAACCTTACAATGAGCAGTTCTTC
CDR3: CASRTWTEPYNEQFF

D: TRBD1
V: TRBV29-1
length: 15
size: few
J: TRBJ2-7
DNA: TGCAGCGTTGAAGGAGGGGACAGACTCTCCTACGAGCAGTACTTC
CDR3: CSVEGGDRLSYEQYF